The present T cell receptor beta chain was sequenced within a study of regulatory T cells in long-lasting Graves disease. Study details: Persistent Graves' disease required over 5 years of antithyroid drugs and positive TSH receptor antibodies.

CDR1 is SGHAT, CDR2 FQNNGV, per germline. V lost 2 bases, J lost 8 bases, and 13 bases lay in between. The CDR3 extends over 14 amino acids. Arm-PCR with iRepertoire HTBI primers amplified the CDR3 regions for these TCR beta libraries. A single record per CDR3 protein comes from TCRdb applying MiXCR to the multiplex PCR reads. The data contain 310,000 or so distinct CDR3 sequences, 22% of them singletons. The time point here: persistent/refractory GD, antithyroid drugs over 5 years with positive TRAb. The TCR library was made from RNA that had been extracted from PBMCs in TRIzol. This clonotype was seen at least ten times. Its specificity is not known. Regarding the study as a whole: There were preferences for TRBV28, TRBJ1-2 and TRBJ2-5 in persistent disease.

The sequencing here drew on peripheral blood mononuclear cells (PBMCs), taken when the disease was refractory, from a patient treated with antithyroid drugs. The TCR originated in a female donor with Graves disease. The chain couples TRBV11-2 to TRBJ2-1, with D possibly matching TRBD2 (6 bases). The CDR3 DNA sequence: TGTGCCAGCAGCTTAATTTACGGGAGCGATGAGCAGTTCTTC. It codes for CASSLIYGSDEQFF.